The present T cell receptor (beta chain) was sequenced within a study of blood T cell repertoires in COVID-19. Whole-study context: Collection of acute and convalescent COVID-19 samples took place in the United States, Italy and Spain. Sources were T cells, B-cell-depleted T cells, or PBMCs; the material itself was cDNA or gDNA.

Measured with immunoSEQ multiplex PCR; TCRdb has only the in-frame clones, and not every one. This sample has about 210,000 clones, with 80% to 85% found just once. During active infection, Seattle patients enrolled and were then monitored through disease. This CDR3 is built from 15 residues. Per the germline V gene, CDR1 is MNHEY and CDR2 is SVGAGI. V was clipped by 6 bases and J by 6 bases; unmatched bases: 14. Sequences were obtained from peripheral blood. This sequence originates from an elderly woman with COVID-19, enrolled during active disease. V and J are TRBV6-5 and TRBJ2-7; 7 nucleotides align to TRBD1. This chain's CDR3 is CASSKGQARSFEQYV. The CDR3 DNA reads TGTGCCAGCAGCAAAGGACAGGCCCGGAGTTTCGAGCAGTACGTC.